One sample yielded the 19 T cell receptor beta chains listed below, sequenced in a study of fetal regulatory T cell absence and autoimmunity. Data came from immunoSEQ multiplex PCR; TCRdb stores just in-frame clones and leaves some out. The sample lists approximately 46,000 clones, about four fifths seen once, with about 0.41% in the top ten. The material sequenced was cord blood. Source of these receptors: a newborn boy with IPEX syndrome.

This clone was counted once. The chain has TRBV27 and TRBJ1-5; no clear D gene. V was shortened by 3 bases and J by 5 bases, with 11 bases between the two germline ends. CDR1 MNHEY and CDR2 SMNVEV come from the germline V gene (reference sequence). The CDR3 has 14 residues. CDR3: CASSFSRGYQPQHF. The DNA for the CDR3 is TGTGCCAGCAGTTTTAGTAGAGGTTATCAGCCCCAGCATTTT.

The chain couples TRBV10-3 to TRBJ1-1, with TRBD1 as a possible D gene (5 bases). The CDR3 sequence is 13 residues long. Germline loops: CDR1 ENHRY, CDR2 SYGVKD. The V and J ends lost 5 bases and 3 bases respectively, with 10 bases between them. The CDR3 DNA sequence: TGTGCCATCAGTCCCGGGGCGGACACTGAAGCTTTCTTT. As protein: CAISPGADTEAFF.

The chain uses TRBV9 and TRBJ2-1; no reliable D call. CDR3 length: 13 amino acids. Trimming stripped 0 bases from V and 6 bases from J, with 7 bases between. Germline CDR1 SGDLS, CDR2 YYNGEE. The CDR3 bases are TGTGCCAGCAGCGTAGCTCGCCGCAATGAGCAGTTCTTC. It translates to CASSVARRNEQFF.

V and J are TRBV2 and TRBJ1-2; D not certain. The length of the CDR3 is 12 residues. CDR1 is SNHLY and CDR2 is FYNNEI in the germline V gene. The V gene lost 2 bases and the J gene lost 3 bases, with 4 bases spanning the gap. In DNA form, the CDR3 reads TGTGCCAGCAGTGAAAGGGACTATGGCTACACCTTC. This sequence encodes CASSERDYGYTF. The whole variable domain, remainder taken from reference TRBV2 and TRBJ1-2, is EPEVTQTPSHQVTQMGQEVILRCVPISNHLYFYWYRQILGQKVEFLVSFYNNEISEKSEIFDDQFSVERPDGSNFTLKIRSTKLEDSAMYFCASSERDYGYTFGSGTRLTVV.

The rearrangement links TRBV9 to TRBJ2-7; TRBD2 aligns across 9 bases. Germline V lookup: CDR1 SGDLS, CDR2 YYNGEE. This CDR3 comprises 15 residues. V trimming: 2 bases; J trimming: 0 bases; junction bases outside the gene matches: 3. As DNA, the CDR3 is TGTGCCAGCAGCGTCGGGACTAGCTTCTCCTACGAGCAGTACTTC. This sequence encodes CASSVGTSFSYEQYF.

V is TRBV5-1 and J is TRBJ2-3; no firm D call. CDR3 size: 13 residues. The V gene's germline CDR1 is SGHRS and CDR2 YFSETQ. V lost 4 bases, J lost 4 bases, and 10 bases lay in between. The CDR3 region has the DNA TGCGCCAGCAGCCTTTGGGCCGCAGATACGCAGTATTTT. Its protein product is CASSLWAADTQYF.

This clone was observed once. The chain links TRBV27 to TRBJ2-7; D is unclear. Between the trimmed V and J ends, which lost 0 bases and 7 bases, there was a span of 4 bases. This CDR3 has 11 amino acids. CDR1 and CDR2 from the germline V gene are MNHEY and SMNVEV (reference sequence). The CDR3: CASSLSGEQYF. CDR3 DNA: TGTGCCAGCAGTTTATCAGGGGAGCAGTACTTC.

The V gene is TRBV4-3, the J gene TRBJ2-2; D is perhaps TRBD2 (6 bases). CDR1 is LGHNA and CDR2 is YSLEER in the germline V gene. The CDR3 runs to 16 residues. V lost 0 bases to trimming and J lost 1 base, with 9 bases between them. DNA of the CDR3: TGCGCCAGCAGCCAAGATGGGGGACTGAACACCGGGGAGCTGTTTTTT. Its protein product is CASSQDGGLNTGELFF.

The rearrangement uses TRBV7-9 and TRBJ1-3; unclear D gene. Germline-derived CDR1 and CDR2 are SEHNR and FQNEAQ (reference sequence). V lost 5 bases to trimming and J lost 0 bases, with 11 bases between them. There are 15 residues in the CDR3. CDR3 bases: TGTGCCAGCAGCCCGCAGGCCCCCTCTGGAAACACCATATATTTT. It specifies CASSPQAPSGNTIYF.

J is TRBJ2-1 and V is TRBV6-5; 7 bases agree with TRBD2. The CDR3 is 13 residues long. Trimming at V came to 5 bases and at J to 2 bases, leaving 0 bases not matched to a gene. Germline CDR1 MNHEY, CDR2 SVGAGI. In nucleotides, the CDR3 is TGTGCCAGCAGTGGACTAGCCTACAATGAGCAGTTCTTC. As protein: CASSGLAYNEQFF.

The rearrangement joins TRBV2 to TRBJ2-1, with D perhaps matching TRBD2 (5 bases). Trimming pared 4 bases from V and 8 bases from J, leaving 18 bases between. Germline V gene lookup returns CDR1 SNHLY and CDR2 FYNNEI. The CDR3 loop spans 15 amino acids. CDR3 nucleotide sequence: TGTGCCAGCAGTGTGAGGAGCCTGGGAGCCCATGAGCAGTTCTTC. As protein: CASSVRSLGAHEQFF.

This chain connects TRBV30 to TRBJ1-3; D not certain. V dropped 2 bases and J dropped 0 bases, with 2 bases sitting between them. The CDR3 length is 12 residues. CDR1 and CDR2 (germline): GTSNPN, SVGIG (reference sequence). Here the CDR3 DNA reads TGTGCCTGGAGTCCCTCTGGAAACACCATATATTTT. Amino acid sequence: CAWSPSGNTIYF.

The genes are TRBV6-6 and TRBJ1-1; unclear D gene. With 0 bases removed from V and 0 bases from J, the gap between germline ends came to 8 bases. Germline V gives CDR1 MNHNY, CDR2 SVGAGI (reference sequence). The CDR3 loop spans 15 amino acids. The CDR3 region is CASSYSSELNTEAFF. The CDR3 bases are TGTGCCAGCAGTTACTCGTCAGAATTGAACACTGAAGCTTTCTTT.

The chain links TRBV19 to TRBJ1-2, with D tentatively TRBD1 (6 bases). V was cut by 5 bases and J by 4 bases, with 29 bases left in between. Germline CDR1 is LNHDA and CDR2 is SQIVND (reference sequence). CDR3 length equals 19 residues. The CDR3 DNA reads as TGTGCCAGTAGTTCCCGGGACACCCGAGCCCTATCACCGACCTATGGCTACACCTTC. It encodes CASSSRDTRALSPTYGYTF.

The chain employs TRBV4-1 and TRBJ2-1, with TRBD1 identical over 7 bases. The CDR3 length is 14 residues. Losses at the gene ends were 1 base for V and 4 bases for J; bases not matched to a gene: 1. The germline gives CDR1 MGHRA, CDR2 YSYEKL. CDR3 DNA sequence: TGCGCCAGCAGCCAAGGGGACAGATACAATGAGCAGTTCTTC. Protein sequence: CASSQGDRYNEQFF.

This chain links TRBV9 with TRBJ1-4; the D gene is possibly TRBD1 (5 bases). CDR1 and CDR2 (germline): SGDLS, YYNGEE. The CDR3 runs 14 residues. V was trimmed by 1 base and J by 8 bases, leaving 12 bases between them. CDR3 bases: TGTGCCAGCAGCGTACAGCGGGACGGGGAAAAACTGTTTTTT. Translation: CASSVQRDGEKLFF. The variable domain in full, with the rest retrieved from reference TRBV9 and TRBJ1-4, is DSGVTQTPKHLITATGQRVTLRCSPRSGDLSVYWYQQSLDQGLQFLIQYYNGEERAKGNILERFSAQQFPDLHSELNLSSLELGDSALYFCASSVQRDGEKLFFGSGTQLSVL.

The CDR3 DNA sequence: TGTGCCAGCGGGAGGGACAACCTTGGCGAGCAGTACTTC. Its protein product is CASGRDNLGEQYF. The chain carries TRBV7-9 and TRBJ2-7; TRBD2 might be the D (7 bases). Per the germline V gene, CDR1 is SEHNR and CDR2 is FQNEAQ (reference sequence). The length of the CDR3 is 13 residues. V dropped 8 bases and J dropped 6 bases, with 17 bases sitting between them.

The V and J genes are TRBV10-3 and TRBJ2-6; a possible D gene is TRBD1 (6 bases). V lost 2 bases to trimming and J lost 0 bases, with 14 bases between them. The V gene's germline CDR1 is ENHRY and CDR2 SYGVKD. The CDR3 runs 18 residues. CDR3 in amino acids: CAISETQGRPSGANVLTF. In nucleotides, the CDR3 is TGTGCCATCAGTGAGACCCAGGGGAGACCCTCTGGGGCCAACGTCCTGACTTTC.

This rearrangement joins TRBV4-3 to TRBJ2-1; 7 bases align to TRBD2. The CDR3 has 16 amino acids. The germline V gene encodes CDR1 LGHNA and CDR2 YSLEER. The V segment lost 4 bases and the J segment 2 bases; nucleotides outside the gene matches: 8. The chain's CDR3 is CASSPGRGVTYNEQFF. CDR3 nucleotide sequence: TGCGCCAGCAGCCCAGGTCGGGGGGTAACCTACAATGAGCAGTTCTTC.